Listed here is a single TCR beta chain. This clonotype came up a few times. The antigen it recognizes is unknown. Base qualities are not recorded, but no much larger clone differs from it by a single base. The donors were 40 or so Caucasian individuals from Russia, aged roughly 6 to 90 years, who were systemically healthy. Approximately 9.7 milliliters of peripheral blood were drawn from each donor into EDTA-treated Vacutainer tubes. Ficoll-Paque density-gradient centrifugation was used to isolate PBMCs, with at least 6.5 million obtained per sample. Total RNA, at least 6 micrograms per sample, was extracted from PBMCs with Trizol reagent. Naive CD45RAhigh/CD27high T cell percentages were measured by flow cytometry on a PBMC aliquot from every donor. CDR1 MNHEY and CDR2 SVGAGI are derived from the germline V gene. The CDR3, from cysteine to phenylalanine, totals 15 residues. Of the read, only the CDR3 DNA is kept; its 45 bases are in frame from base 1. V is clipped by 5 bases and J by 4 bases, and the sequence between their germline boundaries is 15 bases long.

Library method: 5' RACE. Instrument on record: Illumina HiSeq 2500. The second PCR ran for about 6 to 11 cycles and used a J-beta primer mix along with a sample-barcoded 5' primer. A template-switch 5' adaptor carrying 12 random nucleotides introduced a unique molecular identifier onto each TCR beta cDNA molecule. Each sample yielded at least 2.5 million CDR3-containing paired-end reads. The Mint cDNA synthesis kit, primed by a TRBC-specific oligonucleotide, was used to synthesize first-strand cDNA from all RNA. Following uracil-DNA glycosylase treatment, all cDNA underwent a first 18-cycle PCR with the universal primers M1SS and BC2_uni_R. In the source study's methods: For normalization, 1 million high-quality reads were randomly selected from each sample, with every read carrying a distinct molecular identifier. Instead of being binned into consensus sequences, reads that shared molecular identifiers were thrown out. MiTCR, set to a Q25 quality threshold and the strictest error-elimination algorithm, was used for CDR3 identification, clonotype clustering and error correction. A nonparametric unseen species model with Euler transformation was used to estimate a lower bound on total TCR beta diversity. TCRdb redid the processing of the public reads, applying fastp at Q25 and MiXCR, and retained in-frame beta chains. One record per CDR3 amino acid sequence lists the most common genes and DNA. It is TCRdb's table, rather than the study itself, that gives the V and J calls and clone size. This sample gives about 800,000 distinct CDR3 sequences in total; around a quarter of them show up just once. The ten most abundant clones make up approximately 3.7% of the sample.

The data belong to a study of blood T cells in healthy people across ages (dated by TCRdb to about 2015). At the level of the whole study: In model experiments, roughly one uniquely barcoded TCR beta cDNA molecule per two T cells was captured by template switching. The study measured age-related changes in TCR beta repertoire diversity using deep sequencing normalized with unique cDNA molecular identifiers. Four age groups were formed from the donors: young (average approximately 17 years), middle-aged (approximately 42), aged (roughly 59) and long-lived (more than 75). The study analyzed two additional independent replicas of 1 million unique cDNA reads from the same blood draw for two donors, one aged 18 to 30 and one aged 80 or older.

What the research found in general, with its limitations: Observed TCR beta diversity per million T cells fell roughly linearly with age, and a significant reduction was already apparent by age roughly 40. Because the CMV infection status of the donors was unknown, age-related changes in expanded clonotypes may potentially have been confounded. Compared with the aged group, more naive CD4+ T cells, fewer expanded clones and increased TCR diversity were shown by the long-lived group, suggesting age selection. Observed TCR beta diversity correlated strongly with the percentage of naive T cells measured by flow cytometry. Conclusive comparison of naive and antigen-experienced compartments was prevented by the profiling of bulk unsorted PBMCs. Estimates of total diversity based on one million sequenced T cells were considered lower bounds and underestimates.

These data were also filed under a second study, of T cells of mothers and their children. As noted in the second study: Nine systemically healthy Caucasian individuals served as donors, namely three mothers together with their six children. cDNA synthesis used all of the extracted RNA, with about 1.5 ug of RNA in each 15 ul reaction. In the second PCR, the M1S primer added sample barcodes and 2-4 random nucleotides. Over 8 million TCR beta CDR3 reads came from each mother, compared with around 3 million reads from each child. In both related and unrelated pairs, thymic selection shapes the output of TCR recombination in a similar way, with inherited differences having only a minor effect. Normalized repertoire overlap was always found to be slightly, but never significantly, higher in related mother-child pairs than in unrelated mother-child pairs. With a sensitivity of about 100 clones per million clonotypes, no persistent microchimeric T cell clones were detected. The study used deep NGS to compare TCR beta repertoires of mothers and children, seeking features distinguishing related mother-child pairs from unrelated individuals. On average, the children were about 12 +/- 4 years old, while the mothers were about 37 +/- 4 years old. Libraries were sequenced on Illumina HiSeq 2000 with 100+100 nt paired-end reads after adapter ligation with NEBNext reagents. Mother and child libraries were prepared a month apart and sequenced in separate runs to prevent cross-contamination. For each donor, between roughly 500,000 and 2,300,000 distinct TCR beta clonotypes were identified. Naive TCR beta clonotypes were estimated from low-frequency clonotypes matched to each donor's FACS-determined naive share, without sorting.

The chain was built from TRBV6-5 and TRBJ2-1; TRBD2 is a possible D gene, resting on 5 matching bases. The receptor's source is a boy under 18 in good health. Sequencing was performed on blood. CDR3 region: CASSLISSGYNEQFF. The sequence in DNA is TGTGCCAGCAGTCTGATATCTTCGGGGTACAATGAGCAGTTCTTC.